The clone carrying this TCR beta chain was found many times. Antigen: not known. The CDR3 extends over 16 amino acids. Per the germline V gene, CDR1 is LNHDA and CDR2 is SQIVND (reference sequence). Deletions cut 6 bases from V and 7 bases from J, with 24 bases between. Treatment of the sample: oral pan-JAK inhibitor, 5-10 mg twice daily. After isolation, RNA underwent reverse transcription to generate cDNA as the sequencing template. The protocol was immunoSEQ multiplex PCR, while the TCRdb copy is restricted to in-frame clones and leaves out a portion. The repertoire holds approximately 110,000 clones, with approximately 55% as singletons. This specimen comes from a study of CD8+ T cells in alopecia areata. Points from the study as a whole: With one nonresponder, baseline CD8+ expansion's link to response remains uncertain.

The chain is built from TRBV19 and TRBJ1-2; TRBD1 might be the D (5 bases). The TCR originated in a human donor with alopecia areata. The material was CD4+ T cells sorted from blood, obtained at week 24, from a patient treated with tofacitinib. In DNA, the CDR3 is TGTGCCAGTAGCCGCCAAGACGTGGGGACGGTGGGTGGCTACACCTTC. Translating it yields CASSRQDVGTVGGYTF.